This TCR beta chain was retrieved from a study of blood T cell repertoires in COVID-19. Study-level background: Spain, Italy and the United States supplied samples that represented acute and convalescent COVID-19. T cells, B-cell-depleted T cells, or PBMCs provided the cDNA or gDNA that served as material.

As originally analysed: Reference gene primer amplification in the assay estimated nucleated cell counts. The repertoire was sequenced with immunoSEQ multiplex PCR; TCRdb's copy has only in-frame clones and lacks some. V, J and clone size are taken as reported in that table, and D and trimming were inferred from the DNA itself. The table shows approximately 170,000 clones, with approximately 86% occurring only once. V was cut by 0 bases and J by 12 bases, with 14 bases left in between. There are 13 residues in the CDR3. Looked up from germline, CDR1 is LNHNV and CDR2 is YYDKDF (reference sequence). The chain joins TRBV15 to TRBJ1-1; D remains unclear. This clonotype originated in a woman older than 75 with active or convalescent COVID-19. The material sequenced was peripheral blood. The CDR3 region has the DNA TGTGCCACCAGCAGAGATCGGTCGAGCTCTACTTTCTTT. Residues: CATSRDRSSSTFF.